This is a list of T cell receptor beta chains from one sample in a study of T cell responses to AZD1222 COVID-19 vaccine. Only in-frame clones appear in the TCRdb table, and some are missing; sequencing was by immunoSEQ multiplex PCR. The data show about 150,000 clones, with approximately 92% seen just once and around 2.3% held by the top ten. The input for sequencing was peripheral blood, taken on day 0 of AZD1222 vaccination. These receptors came from an adult in good health. CDR3s include the opening cysteine and the closing phenylalanine or tryptophan. Fields, in order: J gene, V gene, D gene, clone size, CDR3 DNA, CDR3 protein. The D gene is left open where the match is weak. Clone sizes are given selectively: once, few, many, or a class where the clone is expanded.

>TRBJ2-2|TRBV10-3|.|.
TGTGCCATCAGACCAGAGACGAACACCGGGGAGCTGTTTTTT
CAIRPETNTGELFF
>TRBJ2-7|TRBV12-3/TRBV12-4|.|once
TGTGCCAGCAGTTTAGCGAAGGGATACGAGCAGTACTTC
CASSLAKGYEQYF
>TRBJ2-1|TRBV10-1|TRBD1|.
TGCGCCAGCAGTGAGTCTACAGGGGGGCGATTCTCCTACAATGAGCAGTTCTTC
CASSESTGGRFSYNEQFF
>TRBJ2-1|TRBV11-2|TRBD2|.
TGTGCCAGCAGCTTACAAAGCGGGAGGTTGAATGAGCAGTTCTTC
CASSLQSGRLNEQFF
>TRBJ2-1|TRBV5-1|TRBD2|.
TGCGCCAGCAGCGAAACTAGCGGGGAATACAATGAGCAGTTCTTC
CASSETSGEYNEQFF
>TRBJ1-4|TRBV5-4|TRBD1|.
TGTGCCAGCAGCTTAGGCCTTACCGGGACAGGGGAAGAAAAACTGTTTTTT
CASSLGLTGTGEEKLFF
>TRBJ2-2|TRBV29-1|.|few
TGCAGCGTTGGCAGAAACACCGGGGAGCTGTTTTTT
CSVGRNTGELFF
>TRBJ2-3|TRBV6-2/TRBV6-3|TRBD2|once
TGTGCCAGCAGTTACGAGACCGGGACTAGCGGGGGGAGCACAGATACGCAGTATTTT
CASSYETGTSGGSTDTQYF
>TRBJ2-7|TRBV19|.|.
TGTGCCAGTAGTCCTGGGGGGGCAAACGAGCAGTACTTC
CASSPGGANEQYF
>TRBJ1-5|TRBV4-2|.|.
TGTGCCAGCAGCCCCCGGGACTTGACTAGCAATCAGCCCCAGCATTTT
CASSPRDLTSNQPQHF
>TRBJ1-1|TRBV12-5|TRBD1|.
TGTGCTAGTGGCACGACAGGGGGCAACGCTGAAGCTTTCTTT
CASGTTGGNAEAFF
>TRBJ1-5|TRBV18|.|.
TGTGCCAGCTCACCCGATCCAGGGGGCAATCAGCCCCAGCATTTT
CASSPDPGGNQPQHF
>TRBJ1-1|TRBV3-1/TRBV3-2|.|.
TGTGCCAGCAGCCAAGATCGCCAGGTGGGGAACACTGAAGCTTTCTTT
CASSQDRQVGNTEAFF
>TRBJ1-5|TRBV2|.|.
TGTGCCAGCAGCGAGAATAGCAATCAGCCCCAGCATTTT
CASSENSNQPQHF
>TRBJ2-1|TRBV12-5|TRBD2|.
TGTGCTAGTGGTTTGGCATTGACTAGCGGGGTCACCAGTGACAATGAGCAGTTCTTC
CASGLALTSGVTSDNEQFF
>TRBJ1-2|TRBV9|.|.
TGTGCCAGCAGCCTCAACATGGGGGCTAACTATGGCTACACCTTC
CASSLNMGANYGYTF
>TRBJ1-2|TRBV10-3|.|.
TGTGCCATCAGTGTCGCAGGAAACTATGGCTACACCTTC
CAISVAGNYGYTF
>TRBJ1-5|TRBV4-3|.|.
TGCGCCAGCAGCCAAGACTGGTTTCCCCGAGATCAGCCCCAGCATTTT
CASSQDWFPRDQPQHF
>TRBJ1-1|TRBV6-5|.|.
TGTGCCAGCAGTTCACCGACAGGAAACACTGAAGCTTTCTTT
CASSSPTGNTEAFF
>TRBJ1-1|TRBV6-2/TRBV6-3|.|.
TGTGCCGGCAGTTACCGGGCAGGGGTAGAAGCTTTCTTT
CAGSYRAGVEAFF
>TRBJ1-6|TRBV5-1|.|.
TGCGCCAGCAGGCCGGGGGGAAATAATTCACCCCTCCACTTT
CASRPGGNNSPLHF
>TRBJ1-6|TRBV2|.|.
TGTGCCAGCAGCCAGAGGGGAGGTTCGAATTCACCCCTCCACTTT
CASSQRGGSNSPLHF
>TRBJ1-1|TRBV11-3|.|once
TGTGCCAGCAGCACTGGACAATCTGAAGCTTTCTTT
CASSTGQSEAFF
>TRBJ2-7|TRBV4-2|TRBD2|once
TGTGCCAGCAGCCAAGACCAGGGACTAGCGGTCTACGAGCAGTACTTC
CASSQDQGLAVYEQYF
>TRBJ1-2|TRBV6-5|.|.
TGTGCCAGCAGTTTGGTGGCTAACTATGGCTACACCTTC
CASSLVANYGYTF
>TRBJ2-3|TRBV4-3|TRBD1|.
TGCGCCAGCAGCCAGGGACAGGGGGCGAGCACAGATACGCAGTATTTT
CASSQGQGASTDTQYF
>TRBJ1-5|TRBV7-8|.|.
TGTGCCAGCAGACAAAGGGGGATCGATAGCAATCAGCCCCAGCATTTT
CASRQRGIDSNQPQHF
>TRBJ1-6|TRBV7-2|.|once
TGTGCCAGCAGTCAGCAAAGGGATTCACCCCTCCACTTT
CASSQQRDSPLHF
>TRBJ1-2|TRBV5-5|.|.
TGTGCCAGCAGACAGAACGGTCAACACTTCTATGGCTACACCTTC
CASRQNGQHFYGYTF
>TRBJ1-6|TRBV6-5|.|.
TGTGCCAGCATGGACAGTTCCTCCTATAATTCACCCCTCCACTTT
CASMDSSSYNSPLHF
>TRBJ1-6|TRBV5-4|TRBD1|.
TGTGCCAGCAGCCCCGGACAGGGGAGGGATTCACCCCTCCACTTT
CASSPGQGRDSPLHF
>TRBJ2-7|TRBV4-3|TRBD2|.
TGCGCCAGCAGCCAATGGGCTAGCGGGGGGGCTTACGAGCAGTACTTC
CASSQWASGGAYEQYF
>TRBJ2-1|TRBV7-9|.|.
TGTGCCAGCAGCCGTTGGGGGGTGGATGAGCAGTTCTTC
CASSRWGVDEQFF